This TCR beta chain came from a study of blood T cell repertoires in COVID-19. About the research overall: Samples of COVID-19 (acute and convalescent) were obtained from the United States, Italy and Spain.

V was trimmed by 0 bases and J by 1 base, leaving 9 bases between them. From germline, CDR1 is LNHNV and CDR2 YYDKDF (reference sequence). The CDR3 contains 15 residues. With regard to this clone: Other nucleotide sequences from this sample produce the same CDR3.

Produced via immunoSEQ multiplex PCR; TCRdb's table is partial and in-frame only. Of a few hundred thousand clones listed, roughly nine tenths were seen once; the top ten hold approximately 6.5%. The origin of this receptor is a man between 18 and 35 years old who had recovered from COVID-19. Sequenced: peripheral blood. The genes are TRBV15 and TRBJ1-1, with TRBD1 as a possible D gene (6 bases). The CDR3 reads CATSRDRRGNTEAFF. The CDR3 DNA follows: TGTGCCACCAGCAGAGATCGCAGGGGGAACACTGAAGCTTTCTTT.